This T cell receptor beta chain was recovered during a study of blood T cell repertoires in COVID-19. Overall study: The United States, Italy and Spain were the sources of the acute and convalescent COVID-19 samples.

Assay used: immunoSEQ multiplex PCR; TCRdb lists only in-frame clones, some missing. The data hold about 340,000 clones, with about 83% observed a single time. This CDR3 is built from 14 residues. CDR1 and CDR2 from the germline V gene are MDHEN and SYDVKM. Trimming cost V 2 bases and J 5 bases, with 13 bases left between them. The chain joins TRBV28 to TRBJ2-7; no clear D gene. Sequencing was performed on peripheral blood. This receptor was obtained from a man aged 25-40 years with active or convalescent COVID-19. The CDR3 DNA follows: TGTGCCAGCAGTTTAGGTGGCAGGAAGGACGAGCAGTACTTC. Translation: CASSLGGRKDEQYF.